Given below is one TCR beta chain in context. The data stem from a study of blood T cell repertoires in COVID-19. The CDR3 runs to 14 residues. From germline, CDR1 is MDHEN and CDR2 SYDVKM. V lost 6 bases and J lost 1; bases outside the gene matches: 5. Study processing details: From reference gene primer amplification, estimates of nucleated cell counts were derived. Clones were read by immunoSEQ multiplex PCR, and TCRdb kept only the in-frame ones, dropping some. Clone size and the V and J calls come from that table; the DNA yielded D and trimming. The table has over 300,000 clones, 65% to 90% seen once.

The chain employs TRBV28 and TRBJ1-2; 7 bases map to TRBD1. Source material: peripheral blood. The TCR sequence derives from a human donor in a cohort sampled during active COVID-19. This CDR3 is CASSLGQLNYGYTF. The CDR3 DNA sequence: TGTGCCAGCAGCCTGGGACAGCTTAACTATGGCTACACCTTC.